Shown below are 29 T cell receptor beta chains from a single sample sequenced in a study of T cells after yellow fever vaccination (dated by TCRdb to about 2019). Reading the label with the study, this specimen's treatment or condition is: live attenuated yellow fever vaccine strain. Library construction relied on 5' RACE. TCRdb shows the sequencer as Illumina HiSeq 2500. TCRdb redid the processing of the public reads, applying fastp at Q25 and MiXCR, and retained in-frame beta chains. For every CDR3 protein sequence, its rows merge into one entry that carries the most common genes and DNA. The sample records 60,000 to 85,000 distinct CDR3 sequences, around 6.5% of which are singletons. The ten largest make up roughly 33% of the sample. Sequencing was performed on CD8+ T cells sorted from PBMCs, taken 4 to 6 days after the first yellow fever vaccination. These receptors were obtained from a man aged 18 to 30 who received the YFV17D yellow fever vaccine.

This CDR3 reads CASSQESKGAYTGELFF. The CDR3 bases are TGTGCCAGCAGCCAAGAGTCGAAGGGGGCTTACACCGGGGAGCTGTTTTTT. This chain uses TRBV3-1 with TRBJ2-2; 7 positions match TRBD1. Unmatched junction bases numbered 7, after V lost 0 bases and J lost 3 bases. This CDR3 has 17 amino acids. Germline V lookup: CDR1 LGHDT, CDR2 YNNKEL (reference sequence).

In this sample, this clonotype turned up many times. The CDR3 loop is CASSLTGGSDTQYF. As DNA, the CDR3 is TGTGCCAGCAGCTTGACAGGGGGCTCAGATACGCAGTATTTT. The V and J genes are TRBV7-9 and TRBJ2-3; TRBD1 matches 10 bases. CDR1 is SEHNR, CDR2 FQNEAQ, per germline (reference sequence). The CDR3 contains 14 residues. The V and J ends lost 3 bases and 4 bases, in that order; junction bases with no gene match: 1.

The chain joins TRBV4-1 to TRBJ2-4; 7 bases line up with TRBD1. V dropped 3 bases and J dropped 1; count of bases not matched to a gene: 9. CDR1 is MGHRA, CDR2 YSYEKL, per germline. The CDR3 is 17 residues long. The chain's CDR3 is CASSHLSRGLAKNIQYF. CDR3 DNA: TGCGCCAGCAGCCATCTTTCGAGGGGGCTGGCCAAAAACATTCAGTACTTC.

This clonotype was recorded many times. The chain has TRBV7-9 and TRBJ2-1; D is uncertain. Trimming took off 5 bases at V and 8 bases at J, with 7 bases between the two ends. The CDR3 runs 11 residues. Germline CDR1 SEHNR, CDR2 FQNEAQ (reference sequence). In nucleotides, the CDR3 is TGTGCCAGCAGCCCCGGGCATGAGCAGTTCTTC. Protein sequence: CASSPGHEQFF.

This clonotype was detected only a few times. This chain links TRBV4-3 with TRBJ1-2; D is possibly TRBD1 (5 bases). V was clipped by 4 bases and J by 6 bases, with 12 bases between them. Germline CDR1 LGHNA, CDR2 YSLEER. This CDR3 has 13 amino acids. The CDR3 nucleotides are TGCGCCAGCAGCCCGAAGGTAGGGGATGGCTACACCTTC. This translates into CASSPKVGDGYTF.

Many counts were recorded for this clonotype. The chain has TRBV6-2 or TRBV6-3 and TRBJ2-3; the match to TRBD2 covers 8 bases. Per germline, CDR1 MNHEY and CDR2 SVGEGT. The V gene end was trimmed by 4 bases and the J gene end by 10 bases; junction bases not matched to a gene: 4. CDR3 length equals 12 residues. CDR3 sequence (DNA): TGTGCCAGCAGTTCCAGCGGGGGCCCGCAGTATTTT. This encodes CASSSSGGPQYF.

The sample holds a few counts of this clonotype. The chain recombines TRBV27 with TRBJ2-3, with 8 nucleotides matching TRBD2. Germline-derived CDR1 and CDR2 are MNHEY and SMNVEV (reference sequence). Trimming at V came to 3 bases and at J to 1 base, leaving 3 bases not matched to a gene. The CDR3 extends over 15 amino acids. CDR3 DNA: TGTGCCAGCAGTTTTGGCGGGGGGCGCACAGATACGCAGTATTTT. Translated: CASSFGGGRTDTQYF.

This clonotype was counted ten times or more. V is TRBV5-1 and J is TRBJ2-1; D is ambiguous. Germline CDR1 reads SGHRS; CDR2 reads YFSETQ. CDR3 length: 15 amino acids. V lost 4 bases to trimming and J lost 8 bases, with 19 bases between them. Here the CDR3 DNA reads TGCGCCAGCAGCAGACGAGTCGAGGTGGTTGATGAGCAGTTCTTC. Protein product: CASSRRVEVVDEQFF.

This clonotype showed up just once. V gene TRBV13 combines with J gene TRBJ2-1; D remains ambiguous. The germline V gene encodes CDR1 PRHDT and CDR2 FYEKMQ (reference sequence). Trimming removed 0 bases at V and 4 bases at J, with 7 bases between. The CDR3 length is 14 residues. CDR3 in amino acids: CASSLGHGYNEQFF. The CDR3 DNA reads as TGTGCCAGCAGCTTAGGCCACGGTTACAATGAGCAGTTCTTC.

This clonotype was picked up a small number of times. The CDR3 bases are TGTGCCAGCAGCTTAAGGGACAGGGTGAACACTGAAGCTTTCTTT. Encoded protein: CASSLRDRVNTEAFF. The chain recombines TRBV7-2 with TRBJ1-1, with 9 bases matching TRBD1. Germline V gene sequence: CDR1 SGHTA, CDR2 FQGNSA. The V and J ends lost 2 bases and 0 bases, in that order; junction bases with no gene match: 1. CDR3 size: 15 residues.

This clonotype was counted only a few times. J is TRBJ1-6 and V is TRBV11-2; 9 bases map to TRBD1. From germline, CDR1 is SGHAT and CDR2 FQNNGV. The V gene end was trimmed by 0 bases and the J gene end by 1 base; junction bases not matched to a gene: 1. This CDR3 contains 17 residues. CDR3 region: CASSLEDRGSYNSPLHF. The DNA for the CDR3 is TGTGCCAGCAGCTTAGAGGACAGGGGTTCCTATAATTCACCCCTCCACTTT. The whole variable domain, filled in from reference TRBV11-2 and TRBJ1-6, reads EAGVAQSPRYKIIEKRQSVAFWCNPISGHATLYWYQQILGQGPKLLIQFQNNGVVDDSQLPKDRFSAERLKGVDSTLKIQPAKLEDSAVYLCASSLEDRGSYNSPLHFGNGTRLTVT.

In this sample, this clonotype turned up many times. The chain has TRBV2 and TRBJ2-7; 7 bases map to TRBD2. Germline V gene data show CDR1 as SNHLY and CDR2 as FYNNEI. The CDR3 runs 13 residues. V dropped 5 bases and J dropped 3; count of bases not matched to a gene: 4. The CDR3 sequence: CASSPRTSYEQYF. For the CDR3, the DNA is TGTGCCAGCAGTCCCCGGACTAGCTACGAGCAGTACTTC.

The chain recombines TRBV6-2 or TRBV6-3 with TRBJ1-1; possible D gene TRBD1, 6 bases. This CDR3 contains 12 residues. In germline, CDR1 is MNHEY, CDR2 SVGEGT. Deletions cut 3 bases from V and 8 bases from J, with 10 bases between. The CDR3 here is CASSYAGGEAFF. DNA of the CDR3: TGTGCCAGCAGTTATGCGGGGGGCGAAGCTTTCTTT.

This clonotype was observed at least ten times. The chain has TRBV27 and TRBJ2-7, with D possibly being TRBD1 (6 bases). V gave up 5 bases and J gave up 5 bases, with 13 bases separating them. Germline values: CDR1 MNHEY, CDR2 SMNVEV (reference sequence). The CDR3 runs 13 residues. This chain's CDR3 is CASSTQGYDEQYF. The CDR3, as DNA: TGTGCCAGCAGTACCCAGGGGTATGACGAGCAGTACTTC.

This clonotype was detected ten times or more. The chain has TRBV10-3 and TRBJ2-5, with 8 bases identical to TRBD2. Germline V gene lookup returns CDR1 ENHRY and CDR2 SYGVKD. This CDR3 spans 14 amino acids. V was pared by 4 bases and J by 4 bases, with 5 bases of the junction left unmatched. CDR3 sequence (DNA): TGTGCCATCAGTGGGGCGGGGGGTGGAGAGACCCAGTACTTC. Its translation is CAISGAGGGETQYF.

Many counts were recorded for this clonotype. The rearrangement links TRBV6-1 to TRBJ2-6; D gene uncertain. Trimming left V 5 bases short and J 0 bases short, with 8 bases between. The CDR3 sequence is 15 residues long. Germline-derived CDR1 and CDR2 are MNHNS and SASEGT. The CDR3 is CASSPIHSGANVLTF. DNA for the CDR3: TGTGCCAGCAGTCCCATACACTCTGGGGCCAACGTCCTGACTTTC.

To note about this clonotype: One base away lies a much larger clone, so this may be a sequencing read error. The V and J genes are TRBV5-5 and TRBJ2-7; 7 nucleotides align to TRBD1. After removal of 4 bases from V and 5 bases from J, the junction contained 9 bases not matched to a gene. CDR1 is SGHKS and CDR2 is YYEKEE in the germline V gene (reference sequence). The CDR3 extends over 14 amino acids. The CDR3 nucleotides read TGTGCCAGCAGCCCGGCAGGGACAGTCAACGAGCAGTACTTC. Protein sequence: CASSPAGTVNEQYF.

The CDR3 region is CASRRSGEDYEQYV. The CDR3 nucleotides are TGTGCCAGCCGCCGGTCCGGGGAGGACTACGAGCAGTACGTC. J is TRBJ2-7 and V is TRBV6-1; TRBD2 might be the D (6 bases). Between the trimmed V and J ends, which lost 8 bases and 3 bases, there was a span of 17 bases. CDR1 is MNHNS and CDR2 is SASEGT in the germline V gene. There are 14 residues in the CDR3.

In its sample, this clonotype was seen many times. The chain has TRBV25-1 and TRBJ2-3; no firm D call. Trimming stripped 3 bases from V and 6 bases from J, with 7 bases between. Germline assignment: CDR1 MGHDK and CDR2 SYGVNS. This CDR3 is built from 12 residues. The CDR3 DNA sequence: TGTGCCAGCAGTGACGTAAACGATACGCAGTATTTT. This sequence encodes CASSDVNDTQYF.

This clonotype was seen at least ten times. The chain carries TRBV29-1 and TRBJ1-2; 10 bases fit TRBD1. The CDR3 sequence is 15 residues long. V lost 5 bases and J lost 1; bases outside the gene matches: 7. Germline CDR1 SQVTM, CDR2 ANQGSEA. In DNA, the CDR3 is TGCAGCGTTACCGCCGGGACAGGGGATAACTATGGCTACACCTTC. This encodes CSVTAGTGDNYGYTF.

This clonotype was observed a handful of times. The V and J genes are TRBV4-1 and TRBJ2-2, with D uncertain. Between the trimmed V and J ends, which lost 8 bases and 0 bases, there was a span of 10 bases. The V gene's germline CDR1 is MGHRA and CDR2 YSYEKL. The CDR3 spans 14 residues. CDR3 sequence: CASQDRPNTGELFF. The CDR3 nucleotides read TGCGCCAGCCAGGACCGACCGAACACCGGGGAGCTGTTTTTT.

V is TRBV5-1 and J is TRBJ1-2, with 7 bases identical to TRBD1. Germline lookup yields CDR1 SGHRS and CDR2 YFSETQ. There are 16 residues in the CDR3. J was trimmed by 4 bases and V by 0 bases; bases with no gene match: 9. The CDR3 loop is CASSLARGDNPYGYTF. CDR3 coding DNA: TGCGCCAGCAGCTTGGCCAGGGGGGATAACCCCTATGGCTACACCTTC.

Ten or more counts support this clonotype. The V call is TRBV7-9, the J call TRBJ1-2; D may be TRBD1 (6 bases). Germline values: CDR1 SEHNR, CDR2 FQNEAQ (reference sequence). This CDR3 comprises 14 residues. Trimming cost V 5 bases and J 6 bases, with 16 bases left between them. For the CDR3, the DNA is TGTGCCAGCAGCACCTCTCACAGGGACGATGGCTACACCTTC. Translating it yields CASSTSHRDDGYTF.

CDR3 sequence reads: CASSQESGTGELFF. The CDR3 coding sequence is TGCGCCAGCAGCCAAGAGTCGGGGACCGGGGAGCTGTTTTTT. J is TRBJ2-2 and V is TRBV4-1, with D tentatively TRBD2 (5 bases). The germline V gene has CDR1 MGHRA and CDR2 YSYEKL. The V gene lost 0 bases and the J gene lost 5 bases, with 7 bases spanning the gap. The CDR3 has 14 residues.

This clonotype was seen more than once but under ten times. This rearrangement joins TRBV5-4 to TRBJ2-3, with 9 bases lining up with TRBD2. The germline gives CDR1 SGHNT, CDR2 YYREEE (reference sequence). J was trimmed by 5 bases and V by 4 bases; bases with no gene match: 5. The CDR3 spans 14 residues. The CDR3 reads CASSAGGPGDTQYF. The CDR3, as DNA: TGTGCCAGCAGCGCGGGGGGGCCGGGAGATACGCAGTATTTT.

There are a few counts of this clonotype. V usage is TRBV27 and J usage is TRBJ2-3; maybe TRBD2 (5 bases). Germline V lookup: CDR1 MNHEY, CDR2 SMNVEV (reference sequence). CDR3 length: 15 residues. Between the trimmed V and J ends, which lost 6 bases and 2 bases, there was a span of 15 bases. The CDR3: CASSEGLGFTDTQYF. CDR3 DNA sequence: TGTGCCAGCAGCGAGGGTTTAGGGTTCACAGATACGCAGTATTTT.

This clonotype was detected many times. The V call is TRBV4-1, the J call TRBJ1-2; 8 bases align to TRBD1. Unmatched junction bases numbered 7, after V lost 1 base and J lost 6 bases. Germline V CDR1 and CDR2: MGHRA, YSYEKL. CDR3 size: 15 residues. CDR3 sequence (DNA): TGCGCCAGCAGCCAAGTCTTGGCAGGGGGCCATGGCTACACCTTC. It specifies CASSQVLAGGHGYTF.

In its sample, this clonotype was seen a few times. DNA of the CDR3: TGTGCCAGCAGTCCCCCGGGGGTGGGACAGCCCCAGCATTTT. Its protein product is CASSPPGVGQPQHF. The chain uses TRBV12-3 or TRBV12-4 and TRBJ1-5, with a possible D match to TRBD1 (5 bases). The CDR3 sequence is 14 residues long. V gave up 5 bases and J gave up 7 bases, with 15 bases separating them.

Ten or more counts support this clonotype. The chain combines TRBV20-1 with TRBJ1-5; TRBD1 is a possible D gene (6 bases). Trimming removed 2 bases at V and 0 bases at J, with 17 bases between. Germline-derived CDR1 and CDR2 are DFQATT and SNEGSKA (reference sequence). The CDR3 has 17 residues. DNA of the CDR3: TGCAGTGCTAGAAACCGGGGGCGAACTTATAGCAATCAGCCCCAGCATTTT. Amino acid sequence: CSARNRGRTYSNQPQHF.